This TCR beta chain emerged from a study of blood T cell dynamics during melanoma immunotherapy. For the study at large: Patients with metastatic melanoma got pembrolizumab or nivolumab-ipilimumab as first-line care.

Generated by immunoSEQ multiplex PCR, the TCRdb table keeps only in-frame clones and is missing some. The table includes more than 10,000 clones, approximately 80% detected once. Time point noted: week 3, after first cycle of checkpoint inhibitor. The sequencing here drew on blood, taken from a patient treated with checkpoint blockade. This sequence originates from a human donor with melanoma.

The CDR3 here is CASSLGTSRTDTQYF. CDR3 DNA sequence: TGTGCCAGCAGCTTAGGGACTAGTCGAACAGATACGCAGTATTTT. The rearrangement links TRBV7-3 to TRBJ2-3; TRBD2 matches at 8 bases. CDR1 and CDR2 from the germline V gene are SGHTA and FQGTGA. Trimming at V came to 2 bases and at J to 3 bases, leaving 4 bases not matched to a gene. The CDR3 contains 15 residues.